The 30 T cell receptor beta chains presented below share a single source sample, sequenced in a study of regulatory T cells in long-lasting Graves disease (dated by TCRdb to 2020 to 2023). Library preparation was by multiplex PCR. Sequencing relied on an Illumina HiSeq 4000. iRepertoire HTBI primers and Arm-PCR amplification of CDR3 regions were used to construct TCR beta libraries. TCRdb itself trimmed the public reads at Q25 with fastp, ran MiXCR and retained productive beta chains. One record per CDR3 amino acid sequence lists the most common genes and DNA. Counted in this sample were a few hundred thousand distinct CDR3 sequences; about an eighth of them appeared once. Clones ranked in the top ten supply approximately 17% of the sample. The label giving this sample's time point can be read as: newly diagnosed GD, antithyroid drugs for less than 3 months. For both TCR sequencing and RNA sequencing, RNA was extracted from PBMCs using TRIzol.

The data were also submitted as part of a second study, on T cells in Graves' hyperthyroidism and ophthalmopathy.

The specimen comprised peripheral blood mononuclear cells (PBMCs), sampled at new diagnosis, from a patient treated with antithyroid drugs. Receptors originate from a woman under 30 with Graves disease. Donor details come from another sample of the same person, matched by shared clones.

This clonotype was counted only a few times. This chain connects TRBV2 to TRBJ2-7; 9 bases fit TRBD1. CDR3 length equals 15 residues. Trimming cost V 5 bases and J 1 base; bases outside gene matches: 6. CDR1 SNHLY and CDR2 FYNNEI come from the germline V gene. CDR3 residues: CASSYGTGLSYEQYF. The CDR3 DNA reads TGTGCCAGCAGTTACGGGACAGGGTTATCCTACGAGCAGTACTTC.

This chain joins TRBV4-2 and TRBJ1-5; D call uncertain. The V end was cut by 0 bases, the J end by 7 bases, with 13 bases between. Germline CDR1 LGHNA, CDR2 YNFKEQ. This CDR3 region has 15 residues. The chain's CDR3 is CASSQDGHDRQPQHF. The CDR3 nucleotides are TGTGCCAGCAGCCAAGATGGTCATGATCGACAGCCCCAGCATTTT.

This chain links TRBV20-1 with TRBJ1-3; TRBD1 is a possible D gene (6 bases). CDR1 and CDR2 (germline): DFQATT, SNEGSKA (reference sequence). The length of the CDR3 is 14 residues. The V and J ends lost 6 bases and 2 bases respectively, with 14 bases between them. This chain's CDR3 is CSAAQGITGNTIYF. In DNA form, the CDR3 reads TGCAGTGCGGCACAGGGCATCACTGGAAACACCATATATTTT.

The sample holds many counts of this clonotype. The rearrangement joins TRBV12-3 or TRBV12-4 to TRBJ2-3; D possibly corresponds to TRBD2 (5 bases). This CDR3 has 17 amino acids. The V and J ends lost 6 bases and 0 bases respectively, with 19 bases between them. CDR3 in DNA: TGTGCCAGCAGAAACCTAGGACTTTCCTCTAGCACAGATACGCAGTATTTT. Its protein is CASRNLGLSSSTDTQYF.

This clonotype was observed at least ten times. The CDR3 reads CSARPGQQNTDTQYF. CDR3 nucleotides: TGCAGTGCTAGACCGGGACAGCAAAACACAGATACGCAGTATTTT. The J gene is TRBJ2-3, the V gene TRBV20-1; 7 bases agree with TRBD1. The germline V gene encodes CDR1 DFQATT and CDR2 SNEGSKA (reference sequence). The CDR3 length is 15 residues. V trimming: 2 bases; J trimming: 2 bases; junction bases outside the gene matches: 7.

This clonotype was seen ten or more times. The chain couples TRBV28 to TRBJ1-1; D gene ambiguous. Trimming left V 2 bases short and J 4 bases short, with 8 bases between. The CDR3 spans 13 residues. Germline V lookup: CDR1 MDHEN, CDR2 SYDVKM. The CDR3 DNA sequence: TGTGCCAGCAGTTTAGGGTTTGGCACTGAAGCTTTCTTT. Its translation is CASSLGFGTEAFF. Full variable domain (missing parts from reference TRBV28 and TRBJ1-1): DVKVTQSSRYLVKRTGEKVFLECVQDMDHENMFWYRQDPGLGLRLIYFSYDVKMKEKGDIPEGYSVSREKKERFSLILESASTNQTSMYLCASSLGFGTEAFFGQGTRLTVV.

The CDR3 loop is CASASGGYSNQPQHF. The CDR3 DNA is TGTGCCAGCGCCTCCGGGGGGTATAGCAATCAGCCCCAGCATTTT. The chain is built from TRBV6-1 and TRBJ1-5, with TRBD1 as a possible D gene (5 bases). The CDR3 spans 15 residues. Germline values: CDR1 MNHNS, CDR2 SASEGT. The V and J ends lost 8 bases and 0 bases respectively, with 14 bases between them.

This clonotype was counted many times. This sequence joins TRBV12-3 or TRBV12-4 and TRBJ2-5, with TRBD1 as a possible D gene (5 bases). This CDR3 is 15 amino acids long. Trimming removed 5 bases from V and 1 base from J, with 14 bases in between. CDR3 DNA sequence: TGTGCCAGCAGTCGGGCGGCAGGGCTCCAAGAGACCCAGTACTTC. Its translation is CASSRAAGLQETQYF.

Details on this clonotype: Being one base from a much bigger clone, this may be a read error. CDR3 region: CSSSYGLPSNEKLFF. Written as DNA, the CDR3 is TGTTCCAGCAGTTACGGGCTCCCCTCTAATGAAAAACTGTTTTTT. The rearrangement links TRBV6-5 to TRBJ1-4, with unresolved D. Germline assignment: CDR1 MNHEY and CDR2 SVGAGI. CDR3 length: 15 residues.

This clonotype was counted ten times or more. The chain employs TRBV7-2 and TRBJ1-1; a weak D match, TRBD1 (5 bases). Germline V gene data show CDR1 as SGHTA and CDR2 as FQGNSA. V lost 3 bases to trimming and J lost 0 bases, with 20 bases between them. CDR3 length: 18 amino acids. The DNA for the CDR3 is TGTGCCAGCAGCTTGGGCAGGGCTATCTTTGGCATGAACACTGAAGCTTTCTTT. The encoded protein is CASSLGRAIFGMNTEAFF.

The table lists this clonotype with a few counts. The CDR3: CASSQDPASGGDSGELFF. The CDR3 coding sequence is TGCGCCAGCAGCCAAGATCCGGCTAGCGGGGGGGATAGCGGGGAGCTGTTTTTT. This chain connects TRBV4-1 to TRBJ2-2; the match to TRBD2 covers 12 bases. With 0 bases clipped from V and 7 bases from J, the junction kept 9 bases outside the gene matches. CDR1 is MGHRA and CDR2 is YSYEKL in the germline V gene. CDR3 length: 18 amino acids.

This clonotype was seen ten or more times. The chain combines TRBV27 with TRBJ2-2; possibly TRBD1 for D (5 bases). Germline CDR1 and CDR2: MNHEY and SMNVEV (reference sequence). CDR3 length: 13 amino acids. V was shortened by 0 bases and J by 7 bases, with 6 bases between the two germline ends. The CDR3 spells CASSLSGVGELFF. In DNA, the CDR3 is TGTGCCAGCAGTTTATCAGGGGTCGGGGAGCTGTTTTTT.

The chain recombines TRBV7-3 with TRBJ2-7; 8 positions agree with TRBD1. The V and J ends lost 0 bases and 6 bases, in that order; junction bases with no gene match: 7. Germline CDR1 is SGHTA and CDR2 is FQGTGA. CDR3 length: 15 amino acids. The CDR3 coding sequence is TGTGCCAGCAGCTTAACCAGGGACAGGTCCGGCGAGCAGTACTTC. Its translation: CASSLTRDRSGEQYF.

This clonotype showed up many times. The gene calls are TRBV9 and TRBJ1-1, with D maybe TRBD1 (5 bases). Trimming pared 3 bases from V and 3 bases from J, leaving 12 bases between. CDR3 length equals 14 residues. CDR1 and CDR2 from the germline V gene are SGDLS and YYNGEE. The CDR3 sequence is CASSAGWGDTEAFF. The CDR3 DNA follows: TGTGCCAGCAGCGCTGGGTGGGGGGACACTGAAGCTTTCTTT.

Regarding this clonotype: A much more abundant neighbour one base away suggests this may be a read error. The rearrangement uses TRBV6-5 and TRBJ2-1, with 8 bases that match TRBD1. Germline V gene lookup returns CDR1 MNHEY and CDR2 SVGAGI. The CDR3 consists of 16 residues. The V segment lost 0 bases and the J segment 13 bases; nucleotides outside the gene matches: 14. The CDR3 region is CASSYSPRGRVETQFF. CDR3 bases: TGTGCCAGCAGTTACTCACCCAGGGGGCGCGTTGAGACCCAGTTCTTC.

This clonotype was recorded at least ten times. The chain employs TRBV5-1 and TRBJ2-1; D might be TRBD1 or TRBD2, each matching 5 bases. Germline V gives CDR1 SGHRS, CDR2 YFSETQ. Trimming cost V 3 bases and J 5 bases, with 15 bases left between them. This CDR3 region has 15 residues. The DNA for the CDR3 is TGCGCCAGCAGCTATGTGGGGACGTTCAACAATGAGCAGTTCTTC. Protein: CASSYVGTFNNEQFF.

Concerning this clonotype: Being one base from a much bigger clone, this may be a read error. The CDR3 bases are TGCAGCGGGTGGATGAACACTGAAGCTTTCTTT. Translated: CSGWMNTEAFF. The chain recombines TRBV29-1 with TRBJ1-1; D gene ambiguous. Per the germline V gene, CDR1 is SQVTM and CDR2 is ANQGSEA. CDR3 length: 11 amino acids. V lost 7 bases and J 0 bases, leaving 6 bases between the germline ends.

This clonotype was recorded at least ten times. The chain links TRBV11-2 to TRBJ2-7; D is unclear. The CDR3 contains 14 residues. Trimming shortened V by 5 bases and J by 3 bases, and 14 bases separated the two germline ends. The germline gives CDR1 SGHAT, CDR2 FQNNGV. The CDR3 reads CASSGRTWNYEQYV. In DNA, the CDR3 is TGTGCCAGCAGCGGCCGGACGTGGAACTACGAGCAGTACGTC.

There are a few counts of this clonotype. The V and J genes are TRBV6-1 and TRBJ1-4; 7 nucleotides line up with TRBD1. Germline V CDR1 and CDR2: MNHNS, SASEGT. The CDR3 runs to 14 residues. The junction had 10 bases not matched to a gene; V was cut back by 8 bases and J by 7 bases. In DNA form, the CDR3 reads TGTGCCAGCTTCCTCGGGACAGCCGTTGAAAAACTGTTTTTT. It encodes CASFLGTAVEKLFF.

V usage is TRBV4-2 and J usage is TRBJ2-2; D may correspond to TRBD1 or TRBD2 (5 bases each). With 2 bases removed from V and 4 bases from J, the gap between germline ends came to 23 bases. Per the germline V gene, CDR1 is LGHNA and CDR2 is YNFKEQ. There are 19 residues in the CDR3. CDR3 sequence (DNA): TGTGCCAGCAGCCAACCCCGGGACGGCGAGTGGGGATTCACCGGGGAGCTGTTTTTT. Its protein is CASSQPRDGEWGFTGELFF.

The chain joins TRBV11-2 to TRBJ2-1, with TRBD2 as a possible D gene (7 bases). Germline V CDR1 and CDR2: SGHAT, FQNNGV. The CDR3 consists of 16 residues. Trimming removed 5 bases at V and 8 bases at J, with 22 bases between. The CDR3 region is CASSRGARQRSDEQFF. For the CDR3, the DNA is TGTGCCAGCAGCCGGGGGGCTAGACAGCGATCGGATGAGCAGTTCTTC. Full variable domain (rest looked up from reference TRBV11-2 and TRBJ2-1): EAGVAQSPRYKIIEKRQSVAFWCNPISGHATLYWYQQILGQGPKLLIQFQNNGVVDDSQLPKDRFSAERLKGVDSTLKIQPAKLEDSAVYLCASSRGARQRSDEQFFGPGTRLTVL.

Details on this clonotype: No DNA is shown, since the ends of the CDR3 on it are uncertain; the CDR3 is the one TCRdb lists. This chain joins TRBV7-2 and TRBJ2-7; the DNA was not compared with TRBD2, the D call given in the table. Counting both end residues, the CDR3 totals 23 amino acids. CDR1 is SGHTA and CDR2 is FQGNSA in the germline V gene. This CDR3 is CASSFYICSAIPPLLAGRGEQYF.

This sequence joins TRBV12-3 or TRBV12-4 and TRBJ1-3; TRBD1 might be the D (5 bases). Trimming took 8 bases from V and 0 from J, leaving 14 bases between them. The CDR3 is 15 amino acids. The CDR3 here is CASARDRISGNTIYF. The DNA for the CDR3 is TGTGCCAGCGCGAGGGACCGGATCTCTGGAAACACCATATATTTT.

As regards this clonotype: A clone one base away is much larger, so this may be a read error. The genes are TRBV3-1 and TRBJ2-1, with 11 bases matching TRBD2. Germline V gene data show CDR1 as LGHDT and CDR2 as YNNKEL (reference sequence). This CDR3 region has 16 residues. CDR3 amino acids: CVSSQDRLAGWDEQFF. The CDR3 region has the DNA TGTGTCAGCAGCCAAGATAGACTAGCGGGGTGGGATGAGCAGTTCTTC.

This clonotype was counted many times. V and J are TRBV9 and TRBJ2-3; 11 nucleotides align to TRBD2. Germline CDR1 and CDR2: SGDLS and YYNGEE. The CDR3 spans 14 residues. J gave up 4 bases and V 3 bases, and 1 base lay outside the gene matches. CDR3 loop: CASSGGLAADTQYF. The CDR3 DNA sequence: TGTGCCAGCAGCGGGGGACTAGCGGCAGATACGCAGTATTTT. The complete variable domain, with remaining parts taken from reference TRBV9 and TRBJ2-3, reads DSGVTQTPKHLITATGQRVTLRCSPRSGDLSVYWYQQSLDQGLQFLIQYYNGEERAKGNILERFSAQQFPDLHSELNLSSLELGDSALYFCASSGGLAADTQYFGPGTRLTVL.

In DNA, the CDR3 is TGTGCCAGCAGTTTTGCGGGGGGCTCCTACGAGCAGTACTTC. It codes for CASSFAGGSYEQYF. J is TRBJ2-7 and V is TRBV28; 8 bases are shared with TRBD2. V shed 3 bases and J 0 bases; nucleotides not matched to a gene: 1. The CDR3 sequence is 14 residues long. CDR1 is MDHEN and CDR2 is SYDVKM in the germline V gene.

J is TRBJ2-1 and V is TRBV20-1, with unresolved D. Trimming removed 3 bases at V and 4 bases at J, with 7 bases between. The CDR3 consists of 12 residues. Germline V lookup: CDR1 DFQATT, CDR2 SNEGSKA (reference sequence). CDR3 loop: CSASATYNEQFF. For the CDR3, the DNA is TGCAGTGCTAGTGCGACATACAATGAGCAGTTCTTC.

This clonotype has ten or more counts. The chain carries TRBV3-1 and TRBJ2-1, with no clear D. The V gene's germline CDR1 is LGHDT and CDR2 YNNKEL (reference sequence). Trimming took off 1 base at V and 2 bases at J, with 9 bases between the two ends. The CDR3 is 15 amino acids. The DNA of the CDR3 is TGTGCCAGCAGCCAAGTGGGGAACCCCTACAATGAGCAGTTCTTC. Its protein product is CASSQVGNPYNEQFF.

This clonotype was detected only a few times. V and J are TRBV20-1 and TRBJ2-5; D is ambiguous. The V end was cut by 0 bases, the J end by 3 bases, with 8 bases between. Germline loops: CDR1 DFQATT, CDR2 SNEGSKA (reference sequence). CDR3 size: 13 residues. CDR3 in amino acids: CSARESREETQYF. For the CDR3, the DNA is TGCAGTGCTAGAGAAAGCCGGGAAGAGACCCAGTACTTC.

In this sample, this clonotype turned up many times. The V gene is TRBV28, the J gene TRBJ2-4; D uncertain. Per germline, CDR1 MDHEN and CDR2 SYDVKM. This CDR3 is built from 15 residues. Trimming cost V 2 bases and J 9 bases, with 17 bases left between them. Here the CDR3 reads CASSLRPPRRGIQYF. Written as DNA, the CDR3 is TGTGCCAGCAGTTTACGCCCACCACGACGTGGCATTCAGTACTTC. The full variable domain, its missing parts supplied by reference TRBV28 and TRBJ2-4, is DVKVTQSSRYLVKRTGEKVFLECVQDMDHENMFWYRQDPGLGLRLIYFSYDVKMKEKGDIPEGYSVSREKKERFSLILESASTNQTSMYLCASSLRPPRRGIQYFGAGTRLSVL.